A selection of T cell receptor beta chains follows, all from one sample in a study of cytomegalovirus exposure and HLA in healthy donors. Measured with immunoSEQ multiplex PCR; TCRdb has only the in-frame clones, and not every one. The table records around 60,000 clones, roughly 96% of them present only once. Material for sequencing was PBMCs. These receptors originate from a woman aged 18 to 35 in good health and CMV-seropositive. CDR3s include the opening cysteine and the closing phenylalanine or tryptophan. D genes are given only for firm matches.

j_call d_call v_call cdr3_length cdr3_nt cdr3_aa
TRBJ2-3 TRBD2 TRBV19 16 TGTGCCAGTAGTATGGCTAGCGGGGGGGTCGCAGATACGCAGTATTTT CASSMASGGVADTQYF
TRBJ2-1 TRBD2 TRBV27 15 TGTGCCAGCAGTTTGGCTAGCGGGAGTTCGAATGAGCAGTTCTTC CASSLASGSSNEQFF
TRBJ2-7 - TRBV5-1 13 TGCGCCAGCAGCTTGGCCGATAAGGCGGCGCAGTACTTC CASSLADKAAQYF
TRBJ1-4 TRBD1 TRBV5-8 15 TGTGCCAGCAGGGACAGGGGATGGGGTACTGAAAAACTGTTTTTT CASRDRGWGTEKLFF
TRBJ2-7 TRBD1 TRBV5-6 12 TGTGCCAGCAGCAGGACAGGGTACGAGCAGTACTTC CASSRTGYEQYF
TRBJ1-2 - TRBV6-1 13 TGTGCCAGCAAGTACAGGTTAAACTATGGCTACACCTTC CASKYRLNYGYTF
TRBJ2-4 TRBD1 TRBV7-2 16 TGTGCCAGCAGCGCGGACAGGTCCCACGACCAAAACATTCAGTACTTC CASSADRSHDQNIQYF
TRBJ1-6 - TRBV27 14 TGTGCCAGCAGTACCAACTACGGGGGGGCCCCCCTCCACTTT CASSTNYGGAPLHF
TRBJ2-3 TRBD2 TRBV4-1 16 TGCGCCAGCAGCCAAACTAGCGGGAGATTCGCAGATACGCAGTATTTT CASSQTSGRFADTQYF
TRBJ1-1 TRBD1 TRBV6-5 14 TGTGCCAGCAGCACGACAGGGTCGGTCACTGAAGCTTTCTTT CASSTTGSVTEAFF